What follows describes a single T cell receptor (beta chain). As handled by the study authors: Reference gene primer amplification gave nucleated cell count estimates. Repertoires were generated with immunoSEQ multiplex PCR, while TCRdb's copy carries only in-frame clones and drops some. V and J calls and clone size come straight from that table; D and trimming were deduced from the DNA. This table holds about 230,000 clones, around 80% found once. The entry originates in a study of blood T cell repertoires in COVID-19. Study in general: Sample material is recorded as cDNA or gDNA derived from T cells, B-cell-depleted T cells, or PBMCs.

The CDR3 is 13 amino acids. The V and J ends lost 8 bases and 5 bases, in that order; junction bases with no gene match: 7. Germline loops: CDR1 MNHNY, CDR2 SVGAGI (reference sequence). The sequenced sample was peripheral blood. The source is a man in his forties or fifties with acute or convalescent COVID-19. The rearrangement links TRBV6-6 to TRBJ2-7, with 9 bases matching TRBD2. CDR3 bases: TGTGCCAGCCGGACTAGCGAATTAAACGAGCAGTACTTC. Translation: CASRTSELNEQYF.